This T cell receptor beta chain was documented in a study of cytomegalovirus exposure and HLA in healthy donors. This CDR3 comprises 14 residues. Germline CDR1 and CDR2: MNHEY and SVGAGI. Turning to this clone: At one of its ends the junction is not consistent with the germline gene, which may arise from a read error.

Primers included in the PCR were 60 Vbeta and 13 Jbeta primers. TCRdb's copy holds only in-frame clones and misses some; the assay was immunoSEQ multiplex PCR. The table lists fewer than 200,000 clones, 65% to 85% of them singletons, with roughly 0.75% in the top ten. The sequencing sample was made of PBMCs. The chain is built from TRBV6-5 and TRBJ1-3, with TRBD1 as a possible D gene (6 bases). The TCR was taken from a woman aged 18-35 years in good health and CMV-seronegative. CDR3 coding DNA: TGTGCCAGCAGTCCCAGGGGTACTGGAAACACCGTATATTTT. Amino acids: CASSPRGTGNTVYF.